One and the same sample provided the 10 T cell receptor beta chains below, sequenced in a study of yellow fever vaccine responses in identical twins. TCRdb reprocessed the RT-PCR reads with MiXCR, giving one entry per CDR3 protein. This sample has fewer than 11,000 distinct CDR3 sequences; 70% to 90% occur once, and the top ten carry approximately 2%. Source: T cells from blood (PBMCs), unsorted or a sorted subset (not recorded which), taken before or after yellow fever vaccination (not recorded which). These receptors came from a young woman who received the yellow fever vaccine.

This chain connects TRBV18 to TRBJ2-1; weak D call: TRBD2 (5 bases). This CDR3 region has 15 residues. Germline CDR1 reads KGHSH; CDR2 reads LQKENI. V lost 4 bases, J lost 3 bases, and 13 bases lay in between. The CDR3 loop is CASSLGLPFYNEQFF. For the CDR3, the DNA is TGTGCCAGCTCACTCGGACTCCCATTCTACAATGAGCAGTTCTTC.

The chain employs TRBV9 and TRBJ1-2, with D unresolved. The ends were cut back, 4 bases at V and 6 bases at J, with 7 bases in the middle. CDR3 length: 11 amino acids. The germline V gene has CDR1 SGDLS and CDR2 YYNGEE. Written as DNA, the CDR3 is TGTGCCAGCAGCTCCCGACATGGCTACACCTTC. Encoded protein: CASSSRHGYTF.

This rearrangement joins TRBV24-1 to TRBJ2-7; weak D call: TRBD1 (5 bases). In germline, CDR1 is KGHDR, CDR2 SFDVKD. The CDR3 has 12 residues. Trimming removed 4 bases from V and 4 bases from J, with 7 bases in between. CDR3 DNA: TGTGCCACCAGTGACGCAGGGTACGAGCAGTACTTC. Protein product: CATSDAGYEQYF.

The chain uses TRBV10-3 and TRBJ2-1; D possibly matches TRBD1 or TRBD2 (6 bases each). CDR1 and CDR2 (germline): ENHRY, SYGVKD. The ends were cut back, 2 bases at V and 4 bases at J, with 9 bases in the middle. This CDR3 is built from 14 residues. The CDR3 bases are TGTGCCATCAGTGAGGGGGGGCGTTACAATGAGCAGTTCTTC. Amino acid sequence: CAISEGGRYNEQFF.

This chain connects TRBV19 to TRBJ2-7, with 7 bases identical to TRBD1. V lost 5 bases to trimming and J lost 7 bases; unmatched junction nucleotides: 11. Germline CDR1 LNHDA, CDR2 SQIVND (reference sequence). CDR3 length: 14 residues. The CDR3 loop reads CASSLQGPRGEQYF. For the CDR3, the DNA is TGTGCCAGTAGTCTCCAGGGGCCCAGGGGGGAGCAGTACTTC.

The rearrangement links TRBV11-2 to TRBJ2-2; 7 bases align to TRBD1. Per germline, CDR1 SGHAT and CDR2 FQNNGV. The CDR3 is 13 amino acids. The V gene end was trimmed by 5 bases and the J gene end by 5 bases; junction bases not matched to a gene: 2. CDR3 amino acids: CASSPQGTGELFF. CDR3 bases: TGTGCCAGCAGCCCACAGGGGACCGGGGAGCTGTTTTTT.

This rearrangement joins TRBV18 to TRBJ1-2, with D tentatively TRBD1 (5 bases). The germline V gene encodes CDR1 KGHSH and CDR2 LQKENI. The V end lost 3 bases, the J end lost 5 bases, and 7 bases lay between the germline ends. CDR3 length equals 12 residues. In DNA form, the CDR3 reads TGTGCCAGCTCACCGGGACCTTATGGCTACACCTTC. Translated, it gives CASSPGPYGYTF.

The genes are TRBV3-1 and TRBJ2-3, with 8 bases lining up with TRBD2. Trimming removed 0 bases from V and 5 bases from J; junction bases left unmatched: 10. Per the germline V gene, CDR1 is LGHDT and CDR2 is YNNKEL (reference sequence). The length of the CDR3 is 17 residues. The CDR3 DNA follows: TGTGCCAGCAGCCAAGATCTGGCGGGAGGAGTCAGAGATACGCAGTATTTT. Translation gives CASSQDLAGGVRDTQYF.

CDR3 bases: TGCGCCAGCAGCCACAGGTCTCCGAGCGAGGAGACCCAGTACTTC. It specifies CASSHRSPSEETQYF. V gene TRBV4-1 combines with J gene TRBJ2-5; D remains ambiguous. V lost 3 bases and J lost 5, with 16 bases in between. The CDR3 is 15 amino acids. Germline CDR1 MGHRA, CDR2 YSYEKL.

The chain employs TRBV29-1 and TRBJ2-2; 10 nucleotides line up with TRBD2. The germline V gene has CDR1 SQVTM and CDR2 ANQGSEA. The CDR3 loop spans 16 amino acids. After removal of 6 bases from V and 5 bases from J, the junction contained 12 bases not matched to a gene. The CDR3 DNA reads TGCAGCGTGACCGCCGGGACTAGCGAGATAACCGGGGAGCTGTTTTTT. Its protein is CSVTAGTSEITGELFF.